This T cell receptor (beta chain) was retrieved from a study of T-cell reconstitution after alpha-beta-depleted transplantation in children. Unique molecular identifiers were used in preparing the TCRbeta library. Via MiXCR, TCRdb re-called the PCR reads, giving one row per CDR3 protein. The sample records approximately 170,000 distinct CDR3 sequences, 8.5% to 14% being singletons. This clonotype occurred many times. Its antigen is not known. There are 12 residues in the CDR3. Germline CDR1 DFQATT, CDR2 SNEGSKA (reference sequence). Trimming pared 7 bases from V and 0 bases from J, leaving 9 bases between. Broader study findings: Where alpha-beta T cells came from about two months after transplant was reportedly several hundred expanded graft clones.

The source material was PBMCs, sampled before TCRalphabeta/CD19-depleted stem cell transplant. The chain recombines TRBV20-1 with TRBJ1-1; D remains unclear. This receptor was identified in a boy aged 2 to 10 with acute myeloid leukemia, due to receive a stem cell transplant. The CDR3 loop reads CSGRDLNTEAFF. The CDR3 DNA sequence: TGCAGTGGGAGGGATTTGAACACTGAAGCTTTCTTT.